These T cell receptor beta chains were read from a single sample in a study of T cell responses to AZD1222 COVID-19 vaccine. Measured with immunoSEQ multiplex PCR; TCRdb has only the in-frame clones, and not every one. The sample lists 110,000 to 150,000 clones, approximately 90% occurring once. The material was peripheral blood, obtained on day 0 of AZD1222 vaccination. All receptors come from an adult in good health. Each CDR3 is given with its conserved first and last residue. The D gene is left open where the match is weak. Clone size is stated in some rows and not others, as once, few, many or a class when expanded.

abundance	v_gene	j_gene	d_gene	CDR3aa	CDR3nt
.	TRBV3-1/TRBV3-2	TRBJ2-7	TRBD1	CASTHRGSAYEQYF	TGTGCCAGCACCCACAGGGGATCGGCCTACGAGCAGTACTTC
once	TRBV7-2	TRBJ2-5	.	CASSLSGGQETQYF	TGTGCCAGCAGCTTATCGGGCGGGCAAGAGACCCAGTACTTC
.	TRBV27	TRBJ2-1	.	CASSSAVFSGPSYNEQFF	TGTGCCAGCAGTTCGGCAGTCTTCAGCGGGCCATCCTACAATGAGCAGTTCTTC
once	TRBV5-6	TRBJ2-7	TRBD2	CASSGRLAGSLYEQYF	TGTGCCAGCAGCGGGCGACTAGCGGGATCCCTCTACGAGCAGTACTTC
.	TRBV7-9	TRBJ1-5	.	CASSYRGNQPQHF	TGTGCCAGCAGCTACAGGGGCAATCAGCCCCAGCATTTT
.	TRBV9	TRBJ2-5	.	CASSPTPGVGETQYF	TGTGCCAGCAGCCCTACACCCGGAGTCGGAGAGACCCAGTACTTC
few	TRBV6-4	TRBJ2-1	.	CASSDSDRGTEQFF	TGTGCCAGCAGTGACTCCGATAGGGGGACTGAGCAGTTCTTC
once	TRBV18	TRBJ1-1	.	CASSRGKNTEAFF	TGTGCCAGCTCACGGGGGAAGAACACTGAAGCTTTCTTT
.	TRBV7-8	TRBJ1-1	.	CASARERGIGTEAFF	TGTGCCAGCGCACGGGAGAGGGGTATAGGGACTGAAGCTTTCTTT
.	TRBV19	TRBJ1-5	.	CASSIRGSSILPQHF	TGTGCCAGTAGTATCCGGGGGTCCTCCATTCTGCCCCAGCATTTT
.	TRBV6-5	TRBJ1-4	.	CASSRAAEEKLFF	TGTGCCAGCAGCCGGGCAGCTGAGGAAAAACTGTTTTTT
few	TRBV11-3	TRBJ2-4	.	CASSQGSKNIQYF	TGTGCCAGCAGCCAGGGTTCCAAAAACATTCAGTACTTC
.	TRBV10-3	TRBJ2-3	.	CALQREGPLDTQYF	TGTGCCCTCCAAAGGGAAGGGCCCCTAGATACGCAGTATTTT
.	TRBV30	TRBJ2-3	.	CAWTASSRTDTQYF	TGTGCCTGGACCGCTTCCAGCAGGACAGATACGCAGTATTTT
.	TRBV7-2	TRBJ1-1	.	CASSLGARAFF	TGTGCCAGCAGCTTAGGGGCTAGGGCTTTCTTT
.	TRBV19	TRBJ2-2	.	CASSMAPRPPNTGELFF	TGTGCCAGTAGTATGGCCCCCAGGCCCCCGAACACCGGGGAGCTGTTTTTT
.	TRBV7-2	TRBJ2-5	.	CASSTTGTGQETQYF	TGTGCCAGCAGCACCACCGGGACTGGACAAGAGACCCAGTACTTC
.	TRBV14	TRBJ2-4	.	CASSQDRGSGGAKNIQYF	TGTGCCAGCAGCCAAGATAGGGGAAGCGGAGGTGCCAAAAACATTCAGTACTTC
.	TRBV7-2	TRBJ2-3	TRBD2	CASSLVAGGTDTQYF	TGTGCCAGCAGCTTAGTGGCGGGAGGCACAGATACGCAGTATTTT
.	TRBV12-3/TRBV12-4	TRBJ2-3	.	CASSQRDTQYF	TGTGCCAGCAGTCAGCGAGATACGCAGTATTTT
.	TRBV6-5	TRBJ2-5	TRBD2	CAAGTSVSETQYF	TGTGCCGCCGGGACTAGCGTTTCTGAGACCCAGTACTTC
.	TRBV24-1	TRBJ2-5	.	CATSDREETQYF	TGTGCCACCAGTGACAGGGAAGAGACCCAGTACTTC
.	TRBV30	TRBJ2-3	TRBD2	CACGMGLAVLSTDTQYF	TGTGCCTGCGGAATGGGACTAGCGGTCCTCAGCACAGATACGCAGTATTTT
.	TRBV12-5	TRBJ2-2	TRBD1	CASGNPGQGNTGELFF	TGTGCTAGTGGTAATCCGGGACAGGGGAACACCGGGGAGCTGTTTTTT
.	TRBV5-1	TRBJ1-2	TRBD1	CASSSGTGLENYGYTF	TGCGCCAGCAGCTCGGGGACAGGGCTCGAGAACTATGGCTACACCTTC
few	TRBV27	TRBJ2-7	.	CASRPIFGEQYF	TGTGCCAGCAGACCAATATTCGGGGAGCAGTACTTC
.	TRBV6-5	TRBJ1-6	.	CASSYPGVNSPLHF	TGTGCCAGCAGTTACCCGGGGGTAAATTCACCCCTCCACTTT
.	TRBV2	TRBJ2-6	.	CASSERVSGANVLTF	TGTGCCAGCAGTGAAAGGGTTTCCGGGGCCAACGTCCTGACTTTC
.	TRBV5-1	TRBJ1-1	.	CASSYPPQGNEAFF	TGCGCCAGCAGCTACCCACCTCAGGGGAACGAAGCTTTCTTT
.	TRBV7-2	TRBJ1-6	TRBD1	CASSLEGTVNSPLHF	TGTGCCAGCAGCTTAGAGGGGACAGTAAATTCACCCCTCCACTTT
.	TRBV5-1	TRBJ2-6	TRBD1	CASSPWSGQGAGANVLTF	TGCGCCAGCAGTCCCTGGTCGGGACAGGGGGCTGGGGCCAACGTCCTGACTTTC
.	TRBV4-1	TRBJ2-6	TRBD1	CASSTLTGTSGANVLTF	TGCGCCAGCAGCACTCTGACAGGGACCTCTGGGGCCAACGTCCTGACTTTC
.	TRBV9	TRBJ2-7	.	CASSSAGFGIDEQYF	TGTGCCAGCAGCTCTGCAGGGTTTGGGATCGACGAGCAGTACTTC
.	TRBV25-1	TRBJ2-7	TRBD1	CASSEHTGAYEQYF	TGTGCCAGCAGTGAACATACAGGGGCCTACGAGCAGTACTTC
.	TRBV11-2	TRBJ2-2	.	CASSRSAPANTGELFF	TGTGCCAGCAGCAGGAGTGCTCCTGCGAACACCGGGGAGCTGTTTTTT
.	TRBV28	TRBJ1-1	.	CASSLRGVTEAFF	TGTGCCAGCAGTTTAAGGGGGGTCACTGAAGCTTTCTTT
.	TRBV6-5	TRBJ1-2	TRBD1	CASSPQGDYGYTF	TGTGCCAGCAGCCCACAGGGGGACTATGGCTACACCTTC
.	TRBV5-1	TRBJ1-5	.	CASSPSDGHQPQHF	TGCGCCAGCAGCCCGTCGGACGGGCATCAGCCCCAGCATTTT
.	TRBV3-1/TRBV3-2	TRBJ1-2	TRBD1	CASSLDTGVSGYTF	TGTGCCAGCAGCCTCGACACAGGGGTGAGTGGCTACACCTTC
few	TRBV19	TRBJ1-5	.	CASSYDSAYNQPQHF	TGTGCCAGTAGTTACGACAGCGCGTACAATCAGCCCCAGCATTTT
.	TRBV12-3/TRBV12-4	TRBJ1-6	.	CASTLRDSPLHF	TGTGCCAGCACCTTGAGGGATTCACCCCTCCACTTT
.	TRBV5-1	TRBJ2-2	TRBD2	CASSIGTSGRVGELFF	TGCGCCAGCAGCATAGGGACTAGCGGGAGAGTCGGGGAGCTGTTTTTT
.	TRBV6-5	TRBJ2-4	.	CASTQLGGIQYF	TGTGCCAGCACGCAGTTAGGCGGCATTCAGTACTTC
.	TRBV6-6	TRBJ1-5	.	CASSYGGGDQPQHF	TGTGCCAGCAGTTATGGGGGGGGCGATCAGCCCCAGCATTTT
.	TRBV9	TRBJ2-5	TRBD1	CASSVGQQETQYF	TGTGCCAGCAGCGTGGGACAGCAAGAGACCCAGTACTTC
.	TRBV19	TRBJ2-1	.	CASSQQWKQFF	TGTGCCAGTAGCCAACAGTGGAAGCAGTTCTTC
.	TRBV5-8	TRBJ2-3	.	CASSPSGADTQYF	TGTGCCAGCAGCCCCAGTGGAGCTGATACGCAGTATTTT
.	TRBV6-2/TRBV6-3	TRBJ2-7	.	CASSPLGRGEQYF	TGTGCCAGCAGCCCTTTGGGGCGGGGCGAGCAGTACTTC
.	TRBV2	TRBJ1-5	TRBD1	CASRGSRGQGASPQHF	TGTGCCAGCAGGGGATCCCGGGGACAGGGGGCGTCCCCCCAGCATTTT
few	TRBV6-1	TRBJ1-3	.	CASSELPRSSGNTIYF	TGTGCCAGCAGTGAATTGCCTAGGAGCTCTGGAAACACCATATATTTT
.	TRBV3-1/TRBV3-2	TRBJ1-5	.	CASSQDRQGSGYSNQPQHF	TGTGCCAGCAGCCAAGATAGGCAGGGTTCGGGGTATAGCAATCAGCCCCAGCATTTT
.	TRBV30	TRBJ2-2	TRBD2	CAWTRLAGMGTGELFF	TGTGCCTGGACCAGACTAGCGGGAATGGGAACCGGGGAGCTGTTTTTT
.	TRBV28	TRBJ1-4	.	CASSITGSNEKLFF	TGTGCCAGCAGTATTACAGGGTCTAATGAAAAACTGTTTTTT
.	TRBV2	TRBJ1-1	.	CASSGVRGAFF	TGTGCCAGCAGTGGGGTTCGAGGAGCTTTCTTT
once	TRBV19	TRBJ2-7	TRBD2	CASRKGTSGDSYEQYF	TGTGCCAGTAGAAAGGGGACTAGCGGGGATTCCTACGAGCAGTACTTC
.	TRBV28	TRBJ2-7	TRBD2	CASSAPGTSGTYEQYF	TGTGCCAGCAGTGCCCCCGGGACTAGCGGAACCTACGAGCAGTACTTC
.	TRBV6-5	TRBJ2-2	.	CASTQGQGSIGELFF	TGTGCCAGCACCCAAGGGCAGGGATCGATCGGGGAGCTGTTTTTT